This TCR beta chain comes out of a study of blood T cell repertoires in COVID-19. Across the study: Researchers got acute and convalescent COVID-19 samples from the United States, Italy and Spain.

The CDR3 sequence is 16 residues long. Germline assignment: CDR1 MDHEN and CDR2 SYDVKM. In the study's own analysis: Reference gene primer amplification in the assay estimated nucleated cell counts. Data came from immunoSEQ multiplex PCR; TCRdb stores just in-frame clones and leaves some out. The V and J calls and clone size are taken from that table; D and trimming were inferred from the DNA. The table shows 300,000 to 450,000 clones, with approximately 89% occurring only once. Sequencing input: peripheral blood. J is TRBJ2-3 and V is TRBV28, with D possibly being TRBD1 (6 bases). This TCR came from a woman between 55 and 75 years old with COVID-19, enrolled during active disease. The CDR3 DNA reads TGTGCTCTCTCAGGGGCGGGTGTGGATGTGCCAGATACGCAGTATTTT. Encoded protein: CALSGAGVDVPDTQYF.